The entry below describes one T cell receptor (beta chain). Its recognized antigen is unknown. Base qualities are not recorded, but no much larger clone differs from it by a single base. The CDR3 regions of human TCRbeta chains were analyzed by immunosequencing. The source study handled its data this way. TCRs in the repertoires were matched against a reference library of SARS-CoV-2-specific TCRs that had been generated with the MIRA antigen-specificity platform. Breadth was defined as the fraction of unique TCRs that were SARS-CoV-2-associated, and depth was defined as the fraction of total T cells that were SARS-CoV-2-associated. Using the MIRA data, each spike-specific TCR was mapped to the spike region that the TCR reacts to and placed in a CD4 or CD8 class. Log10-transformed breadth and depth values were compared by one-way ANOVA with Sidak's multiple comparisons tests. TCRdb limited this immuneACCESS table to in-frame rearrangements with V and J called. A share of clones is missing; checked studies link under half to unresolved V genes, and the rest is unexplained. The V and J calls and the clone size are those of that table, but D and trimming were determined from the DNA. In this sample the table shows around 76,000 clones, 80% to 90% of which occur a single time. The ten largest make up around 13% of the sample.

The source of the sample is a study of T cell responses to AZD1222 COVID-19 vaccine (dated by TCRdb to the early 2020s). Background for the entire study: AZD1222 recipients given second doses at about 4 weeks or at about 12 weeks were pooled, since spike-specific TCR depth and breadth were not found to differ between the two schedules. TCR sequencing covered 233 trial participants: 207 given two doses of AZD1222 and about 26 given two doses of MenACWY control vaccine. Trial participants were enrolled by age into subgroups of 18-55, 56-69 and 70-plus years, and around 150, 28 and 57 TCR-sequenced participants, respectively, were included in these subgroups.

Germline trimming: 5 bases from V, 6 bases from J; junction bases outside gene matches: 6. The germline V gene encodes CDR1 MNHEY and CDR2 SVGAGI. The CDR3, cysteine through phenylalanine, is 15 amino acids long. The read is trimmed to its CDR3 DNA, 45 bases read in frame from base 1. In light of the paper, this sample's time point label describes: baseline before first vaccination. Vaccinee samples came from UK trials COV001 and COV002, including a single-blind randomized controlled phase 2/3 trial of AZD1222 (ChAdOx1 nCoV-19) in healthy adults. For TCRbeta chain sequencing, PBMC samples from trial participants were taken at day 0 and at day 28 after the second dose. The study at large found these results: Reportedly, almost half of the unique spike-specific TCRs recognized epitopes lying outside the regions that are mutated in the B.1.351 and B.1.1.7 variants. CD4 TCRs associated with the vaccine covered the entire spike protein, and the dominant responses were in regions 160-218 and 743-854. After two AZD1222 doses, both the breadth and the depth of spike-specific TCRs were significantly higher than at day 0 and than in MenACWY recipients. Only a handful of AZD1222 recipients were SARS-CoV-2 seropositive at baseline, limiting conclusions about previously exposed vaccinees. The 56-69-year group was small, and its depth increase did not reach significance, likely because of low power. Most participants were white British and females outnumbered males, and the authors suggested that clonal diversity may have been underestimated. Because no samples from the day 14 peak response were available, repertoires could be characterized only after the peak T cell response.

The input for sequencing was peripheral blood, taken on day 0 of AZD1222 vaccination. The chain is assembled from TRBV6-5 and TRBJ1-4; TRBD1 agrees with 10 junctional bases. The sequence came from an adult in good health. The DNA is TGTGCCAGCAGTATATCGACAGGGGGCTATGAAAAACTGTTTTTT. Translated, it reads CASSISTGGYEKLFF.